These 5 T cell receptor beta chains were all obtained from the same sample, sequenced in a study of T-cell reconstitution after alpha-beta-depleted transplantation in children. A TCRbeta library incorporating unique molecular identifiers was prepared. Via MiXCR, TCRdb re-called the PCR reads, giving one row per CDR3 protein. The sample records 250,000 to 350,000 distinct CDR3 sequences, approximately 9.8% being singletons. The material sequenced was PBMCs from the stem cell graft donor, taken from the stem cell graft. The receptors shown here come from a human donor who donated a stem cell graft to a child with SCID.

The V and J genes are TRBV6-5 and TRBJ2-3; 8 bases fit TRBD1. Germline V gene lookup returns CDR1 MNHEY and CDR2 SVGAGI. The CDR3 has 16 residues. J lost 2 bases, V lost 0 bases, and 4 bases had no gene match. CDR3: CASSYSGQEITDTQYF. CDR3 DNA sequence: TGTGCCAGCAGTTACTCGGGACAGGAGATCACAGATACGCAGTATTTT.

This clonotype was found many times. The chain links TRBV12-3 or TRBV12-4 to TRBJ2-2, with D possibly being TRBD1 or TRBD2 (6 bases each). Trimming stripped 1 base from V and 4 bases from J, with 13 bases between. The CDR3 totals 16 residues. The CDR3 nucleotides read TGTGCCAGCAGTTTAGGCGCCGGGGGCGGCACCGGGGAGCTGTTTTTT. It translates to CASSLGAGGGTGELFF.

The V and J genes are TRBV12-3 or TRBV12-4 and TRBJ1-6, with 7 bases identical to TRBD1. V was pared by 6 bases and J by 9 bases, with 5 bases of the junction left unmatched. The CDR3 length is 13 residues. Here the CDR3 DNA reads TGTGCCAGCAGCCGAGGGGGCCGTTCACCCCTCCACTTT. This gives the protein CASSRGGRSPLHF.

In this sample, this clonotype turned up a few times. The CDR3 region has the DNA TGTGCCAGCAGTCCCGGGACTAGCGGGGGGGGAGTCACAGATACGCAGTATTTT. It codes for CASSPGTSGGGVTDTQYF. V gene TRBV27 combines with J gene TRBJ2-3; 16 positions agree with TRBD2. Germline V lookup: CDR1 MNHEY, CDR2 SMNVEV (reference sequence). The CDR3 totals 18 residues. J gave up 2 bases and V 5 bases, and 7 bases lay outside the gene matches.

In its sample, this clonotype was seen a few times. The CDR3 DNA is TGCGCCAGCAGCCTCACCTCCGGGACAGGGAATGGCGAGCAGTACTTC. This sequence encodes CASSLTSGTGNGEQYF. V usage is TRBV5-1 and J usage is TRBJ2-7, with 9 bases that match TRBD1. The V gene end was trimmed by 4 bases and the J gene end by 6 bases; junction bases not matched to a gene: 14. The germline V gene has CDR1 SGHRS and CDR2 YFSETQ. This CDR3 spans 16 amino acids.